One sample yielded the 4 T cell receptor beta chains listed below, sequenced in a study of T cell responses to AZD1222 COVID-19 vaccine. Using immunoSEQ multiplex PCR, the repertoire was profiled, and TCRdb retains in-frame clones only, with some absent. The sample lists fewer than 150,000 clones, more than 85% occurring once. The starting material was peripheral blood, obtained 28 days after the second AZD1222 dose. The receptor set was obtained from an adult who received the AZD1222 COVID-19 vaccine.

The chain joins TRBV9 to TRBJ2-2; D is undetermined. CDR1 is SGDLS, CDR2 YYNGEE, per germline. The CDR3 is 14 amino acids. The V end was cut by 2 bases, the J end by 5 bases, with 10 bases between. The CDR3: CASSVSLGTGELFF. CDR3 nucleotide sequence: TGTGCCAGCAGCGTGTCACTTGGGACCGGGGAGCTGTTTTTT.

This sequence joins TRBV9 and TRBJ2-4, with 10 bases fitting TRBD2. The V and J ends lost 4 bases and 8 bases, in that order; junction bases with no gene match: 9. CDR3 length: 15 amino acids. Germline lookup yields CDR1 SGDLS and CDR2 YYNGEE. This CDR3 is CASSQSPSGGDIQYF. The CDR3, as DNA: TGTGCCAGCAGCCAATCGCCGAGCGGGGGGGACATTCAGTACTTC. The complete variable domain, with remaining parts taken from reference TRBV9 and TRBJ2-4, reads DSGVTQTPKHLITATGQRVTLRCSPRSGDLSVYWYQQSLDQGLQFLIQYYNGEERAKGNILERFSAQQFPDLHSELNLSSLELGDSALYFCASSQSPSGGDIQYFGAGTRLSVL.

The chain couples TRBV19 to TRBJ1-2; 10 positions agree with TRBD1. The CDR3 loop spans 15 amino acids. The ends lost 10 bases at V and 7 bases at J; junction bases unmatched: 15. Looked up from germline, CDR1 is LNHDA and CDR2 is SQIVND (reference sequence). CDR3 loop: CATSGTGVFLGGYTF. CDR3 sequence (DNA): TGTGCCACCTCCGGGACAGGGGTGTTTTTGGGTGGCTACACCTTC. Drawing the rest from reference TRBV19 and TRBJ1-2, the complete variable domain is DGGITQSPKYLFRKEGQNVTLSCEQNLNHDAMYWYRQDPGQGLRLIYYSQIVNDFQKGDIAEGYSVSREKKESFPLTVTSAQKNPTAFYLCATSGTGVFLGGYTFGSGTRLTVV.

The chain employs TRBV29-1 and TRBJ1-1; 7 bases line up with TRBD1. This CDR3 is 12 amino acids long. V was clipped by 8 bases and J by 6 bases; unmatched bases: 9. In germline, CDR1 is SQVTM, CDR2 ANQGSEA. CDR3 coding DNA: TGCAGCTTCCGGGACAGTGTCTCTGAAGCTTTCTTT. Amino acids: CSFRDSVSEAFF.